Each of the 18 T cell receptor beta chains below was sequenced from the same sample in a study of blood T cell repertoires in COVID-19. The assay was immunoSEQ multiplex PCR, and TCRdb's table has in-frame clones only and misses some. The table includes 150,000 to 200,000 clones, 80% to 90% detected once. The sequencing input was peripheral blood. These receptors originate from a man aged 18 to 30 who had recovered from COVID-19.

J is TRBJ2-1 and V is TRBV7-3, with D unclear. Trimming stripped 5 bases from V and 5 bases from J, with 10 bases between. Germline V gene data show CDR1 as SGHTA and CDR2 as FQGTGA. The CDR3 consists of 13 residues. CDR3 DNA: TGTGCCAGCAGCCAGACCCAGGACAATGAGCAGTTCTTC. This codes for CASSQTQDNEQFF.

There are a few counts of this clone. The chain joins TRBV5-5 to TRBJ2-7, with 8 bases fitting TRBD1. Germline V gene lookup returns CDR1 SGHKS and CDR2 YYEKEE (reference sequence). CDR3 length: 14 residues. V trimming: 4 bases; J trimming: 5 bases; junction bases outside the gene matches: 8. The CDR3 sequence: CASSLGQGTHEQYF. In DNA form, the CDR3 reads TGTGCCAGCAGCCTAGGACAGGGTACCCACGAGCAGTACTTC.

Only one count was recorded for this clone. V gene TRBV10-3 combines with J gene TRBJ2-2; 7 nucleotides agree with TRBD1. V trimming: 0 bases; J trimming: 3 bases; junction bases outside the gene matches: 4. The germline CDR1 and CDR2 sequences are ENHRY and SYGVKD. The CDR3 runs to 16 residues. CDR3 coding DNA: TGTGCCATCAGTGAGTCTGGACAGGTGGACACCGGGGAGCTGTTTTTT. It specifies CAISESGQVDTGELFF.

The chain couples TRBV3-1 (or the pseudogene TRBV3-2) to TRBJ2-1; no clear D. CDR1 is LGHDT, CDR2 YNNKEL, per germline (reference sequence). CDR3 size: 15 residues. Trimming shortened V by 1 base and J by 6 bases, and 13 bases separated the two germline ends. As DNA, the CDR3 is TGTGCCAGCAGCCAAGGGGTCGGCCCGGGCAATGAGCAGTTCTTC. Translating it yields CASSQGVGPGNEQFF.

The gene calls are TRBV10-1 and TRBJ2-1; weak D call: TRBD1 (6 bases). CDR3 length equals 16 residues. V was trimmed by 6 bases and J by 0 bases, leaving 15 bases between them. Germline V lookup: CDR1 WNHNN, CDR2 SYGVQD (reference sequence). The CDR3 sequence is CASSLLGHSSYNEQFF. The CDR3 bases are TGCGCCAGCAGCCTCCTGGGACATAGCTCCTACAATGAGCAGTTCTTC.

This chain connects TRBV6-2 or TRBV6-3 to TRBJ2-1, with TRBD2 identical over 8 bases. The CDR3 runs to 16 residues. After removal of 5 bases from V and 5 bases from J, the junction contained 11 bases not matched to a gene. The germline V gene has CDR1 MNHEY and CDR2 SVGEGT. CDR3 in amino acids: CASSPPGLGRDNEQFF. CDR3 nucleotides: TGTGCCAGCAGTCCCCCGGGACTAGGTCGGGACAATGAGCAGTTCTTC.

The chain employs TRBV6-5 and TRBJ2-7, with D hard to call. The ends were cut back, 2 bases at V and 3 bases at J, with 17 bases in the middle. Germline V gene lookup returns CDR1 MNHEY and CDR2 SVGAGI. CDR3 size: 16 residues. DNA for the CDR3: TGTGCCAGCAGTTACGACGGCCAGAGACACATCTACGAGCAGTACTTC. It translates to CASSYDGQRHIYEQYF.

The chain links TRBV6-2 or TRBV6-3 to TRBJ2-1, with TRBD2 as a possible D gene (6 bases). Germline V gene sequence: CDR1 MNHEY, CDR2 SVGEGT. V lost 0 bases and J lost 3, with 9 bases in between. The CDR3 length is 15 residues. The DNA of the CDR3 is TGTGCCAGCAGTTACTCTTCGGGGGTCTACAATGAGCAGTTCTTC. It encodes CASSYSSGVYNEQFF.

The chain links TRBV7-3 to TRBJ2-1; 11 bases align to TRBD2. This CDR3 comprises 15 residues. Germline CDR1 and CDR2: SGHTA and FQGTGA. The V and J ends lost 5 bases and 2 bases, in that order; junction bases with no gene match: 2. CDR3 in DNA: TGTGCCAGCAGCCTACTAGCGGGAGCCTACAATGAGCAGTTCTTC. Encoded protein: CASSLLAGAYNEQFF.

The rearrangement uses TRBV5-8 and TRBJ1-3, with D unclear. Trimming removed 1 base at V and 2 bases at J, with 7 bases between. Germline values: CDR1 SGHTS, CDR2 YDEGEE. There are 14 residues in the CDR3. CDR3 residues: CASSLLGAGNTIYF. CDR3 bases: TGTGCCAGCAGCTTGCTCGGGGCTGGAAACACCATATATTTT.

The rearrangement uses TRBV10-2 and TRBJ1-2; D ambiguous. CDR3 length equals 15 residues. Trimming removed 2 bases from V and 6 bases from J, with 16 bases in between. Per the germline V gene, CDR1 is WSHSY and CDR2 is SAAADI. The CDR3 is CASSEEIGPVHGYTF. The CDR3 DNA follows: TGCGCCAGCAGTGAGGAGATTGGGCCTGTCCATGGCTACACCTTC.

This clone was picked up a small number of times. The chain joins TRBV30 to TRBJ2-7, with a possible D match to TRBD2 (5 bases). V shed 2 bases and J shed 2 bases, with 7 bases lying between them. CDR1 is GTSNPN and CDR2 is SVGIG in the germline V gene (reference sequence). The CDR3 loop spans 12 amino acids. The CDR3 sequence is CAWSPGTYEQYF. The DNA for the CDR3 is TGTGCCTGGAGTCCGGGGACCTACGAGCAGTACTTC.

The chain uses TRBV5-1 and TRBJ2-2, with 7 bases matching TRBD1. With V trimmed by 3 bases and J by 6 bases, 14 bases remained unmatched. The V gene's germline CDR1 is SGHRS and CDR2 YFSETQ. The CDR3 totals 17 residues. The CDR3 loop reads CASSSEVDRMGAGELFF. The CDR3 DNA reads TGCGCCAGCAGCTCGGAGGTGGACAGGATGGGGGCCGGGGAGCTGTTTTTT. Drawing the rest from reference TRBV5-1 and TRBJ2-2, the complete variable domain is KAGVTQTPRYLIKTRGQQVTLSCSPISGHRSVSWYQQTPGQGLQFLFEYFSETQRNKGNFPGRFSGRQFSNSRSEMNVSTLELGDSALYLCASSSEVDRMGAGELFFGEGSRLTVL.

The CDR3 region is CASSQDLGRDTQYF. The CDR3 DNA reads as TGCGCCAGCAGCCAAGATCTAGGAAGAGATACGCAGTATTTT. V gene TRBV4-3 combines with J gene TRBJ2-3; D unresolved. Germline V gene lookup returns CDR1 LGHNA and CDR2 YSLEER. The V and J ends lost 0 bases and 5 bases respectively, with 9 bases between them. The CDR3 is made up of 14 amino acids.

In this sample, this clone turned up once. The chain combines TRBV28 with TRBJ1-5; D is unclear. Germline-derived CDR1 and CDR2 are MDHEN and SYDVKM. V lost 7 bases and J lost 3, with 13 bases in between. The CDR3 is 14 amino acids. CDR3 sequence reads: CASKRGSLNQPQHF. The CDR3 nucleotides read TGTGCCAGCAAAAGAGGGAGCCTCAATCAGCCCCAGCATTTT.

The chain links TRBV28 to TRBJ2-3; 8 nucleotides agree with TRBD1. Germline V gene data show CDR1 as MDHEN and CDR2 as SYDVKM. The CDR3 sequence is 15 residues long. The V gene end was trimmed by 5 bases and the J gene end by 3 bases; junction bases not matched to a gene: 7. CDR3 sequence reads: CASSPGGQGTDTQYF. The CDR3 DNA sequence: TGTGCCAGCAGTCCAGGGGGCCAGGGGACAGATACGCAGTATTTT.

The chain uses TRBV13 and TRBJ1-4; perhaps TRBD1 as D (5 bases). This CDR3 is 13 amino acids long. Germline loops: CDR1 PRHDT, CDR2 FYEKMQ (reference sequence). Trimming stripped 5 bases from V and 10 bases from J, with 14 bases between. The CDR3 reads CASSVGEGGKLFF. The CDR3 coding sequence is TGTGCCAGCAGCGTGGGGGAGGGCGGAAAACTGTTTTTT.

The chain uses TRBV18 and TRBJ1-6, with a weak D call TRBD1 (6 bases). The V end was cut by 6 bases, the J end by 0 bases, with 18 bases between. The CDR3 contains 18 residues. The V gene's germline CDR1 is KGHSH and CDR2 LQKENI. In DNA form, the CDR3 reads TGTGCCAGCTCCCTGACAGGACGCTCATTCTCCTATAATTCACCCCTCCACTTT. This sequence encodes CASSLTGRSFSYNSPLHF.